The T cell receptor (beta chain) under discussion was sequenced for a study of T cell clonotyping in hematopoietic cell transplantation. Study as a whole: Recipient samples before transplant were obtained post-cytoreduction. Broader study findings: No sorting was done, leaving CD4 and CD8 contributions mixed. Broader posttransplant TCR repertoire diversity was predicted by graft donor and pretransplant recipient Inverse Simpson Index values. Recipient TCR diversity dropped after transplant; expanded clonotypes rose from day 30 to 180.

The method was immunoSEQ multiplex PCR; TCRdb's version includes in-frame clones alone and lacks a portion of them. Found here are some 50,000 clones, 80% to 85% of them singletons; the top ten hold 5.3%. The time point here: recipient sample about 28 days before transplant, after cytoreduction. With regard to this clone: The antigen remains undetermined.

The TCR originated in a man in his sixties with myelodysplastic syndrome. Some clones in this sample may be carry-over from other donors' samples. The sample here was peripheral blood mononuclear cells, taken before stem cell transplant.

CDR3 residues: CASSLSQRVTFQETQYF. Written as DNA, the CDR3 is TGTGCCAGCAGCTTGTCCCAGCGGGTAACTTTCCAAGAGACCCAGTACTTC. V usage is TRBV5-6 and J usage is TRBJ2-5; D perhaps matches TRBD2 (6 bases). Deletions cut 1 base from V and 1 base from J, with 17 bases between. Germline V gene sequence: CDR1 SGHDT, CDR2 YYEEEE. The length of the CDR3 is 17 residues.